There are many counts of the clone carrying this T cell receptor beta chain. These data are taken from a study of regulatory T cells in long-lasting Graves disease. Noted time point: newly diagnosed GD, antithyroid drugs for less than 3 months. TCR sequences were obtained from RNA taken from PBMCs. The CDR3 sequence is 12 residues long. The V end was cut by 1 base, the J end by 0 bases, with 3 bases between. Germline loops: CDR1 GTSNPN, CDR2 SVGIG (reference sequence). Construction of the TCR beta libraries employed iRepertoire HTBI primers in conjunction with Arm-PCR of CDR3 regions. TCRdb used MiXCR to reprocess the multiplex PCR reads, holding one entry per CDR3 protein. The sample carries hundreds of thousands of distinct CDR3 sequences, about 14% recorded once. These data also featured in a second study, about T cells in Graves' hyperthyroidism and ophthalmopathy. This second report adds: Disease duration under 2 months; hyperthyroidism patients were aged 18 to 65.

This TCR derives from a man aged 25-45 years with Graves disease. The chain carries TRBV30 and TRBJ2-5; D remains unclear. The sequencing here drew on peripheral blood mononuclear cells (PBMCs), taken at new diagnosis, from a patient treated with antithyroid drugs. The CDR3 reads CAWSDYQETQYF. The CDR3 region has the DNA TGTGCCTGGAGTGATTACCAAGAGACCCAGTACTTC.